A single TCR beta chain is shown here with its context. Only CD45RO-negative cells positively selected for CCR7 counted as naive CD8 cells, so terminally differentiated effector memory CD45RA+ cells were excluded. The record originates from a study of shared clonotypes between healthy human individuals. Study context: For every donor, three CD4 naive, three CD4 memory, two CD8 naive and one CD8 memory plates were used.

The trim removed 8 bases at V and 2 bases at J, leaving 4 bases unmatched. CDR3 length: 15 amino acids. Germline V gives CDR1 MDHEN, CDR2 SYDVKM. The test was conducted at deep level. TCRdb's table, derived via immunoSEQ multiplex PCR, lists solely in-frame clones and lacks some. The table shows about 680,000 clones, with about 90% occurring only once. The source material was naive CD8+ T cells sorted from blood. The clonotype comes from a man aged 30-40 years in good health. The chain has TRBV28 and TRBJ2-1; TRBD2 aligns across 12 bases. The CDR3 reads CASGLAGGTYNEQFF. CDR3 sequence (DNA): TGTGCCAGCGGGCTAGCGGGAGGGACCTACAATGAGCAGTTCTTC. Full variable domain (rest looked up from reference TRBV28 and TRBJ2-1): DVKVTQSSRYLVKRTGEKVFLECVQDMDHENMFWYRQDPGLGLRLIYFSYDVKMKEKGDIPEGYSVSREKKERFSLILESASTNQTSMYLCASGLAGGTYNEQFFGPGTRLTVL.